The clone carrying this T cell receptor beta chain was counted only a few times. This entry belongs to a study of response to subunit inactivated influenza vaccine. TCRdb passed the RT-PCR reads through MiXCR, listing each CDR3 protein once. The sample carries 430,000 or so distinct CDR3 sequences, over 9.5% recorded once. Trimming pared 4 bases from V and 2 bases from J, leaving 19 bases between. CDR1 is SEHNR and CDR2 is FQNEAQ in the germline V gene (reference sequence). This CDR3 is 17 amino acids long. The source was PBMCs from blood, collected roughly 45 days after vaccination. The rearrangement uses TRBV7-9 and TRBJ2-3, with TRBD2 as a possible D gene (5 bases). This receptor was identified in a man in his fifties or sixties who received an inactivated influenza vaccine. CDR3 protein: CASSSLILGLHTDTQYF. In nucleotides, the CDR3 is TGTGCCAGCAGCTCACTTATACTAGGATTACACACAGATACGCAGTATTTT.